Listed below are T cell receptor beta chains from one sample, sequenced in a study of cytomegalovirus exposure and HLA in healthy donors. TCRdb's table, derived via immunoSEQ multiplex PCR, lists solely in-frame clones and lacks some. The sample lists about 200,000 clones, around 87% occurring once. The sequencing sample was made of PBMCs. These receptor sequences come from a woman aged 18-30 years in good health and CMV-seropositive. CDR3s include the opening cysteine and the closing phenylalanine or tryptophan. The D gene is left open where the match is weak. A row's size may be missing; if present it is once, few, many or a size class.

-	-	TRBV6-5	TRBJ1-5	CASSYGTGSDQPQHF	TGTGCCAGCAGTTACGGAACAGGGAGCGATCAGCCCCAGCATTTT
-	-	TRBV27	TRBJ2-7	CASSFRPRSEQYF	TGTGCCAGCAGTTTCCGTCCTAGGTCCGAGCAGTACTTC
TRBD2	-	TRBV29-1	TRBJ2-7	CSVDGSGSYEQYF	TGCAGCGTTGATGGTAGCGGGAGTTACGAGCAGTACTTC
-	-	TRBV28	TRBJ1-1	CASNSGTEAFF	TGTGCCAGCAACTCCGGGACAGAAGCTTTCTTT
-	few	TRBV5-1	TRBJ1-1	CASSLGGGTEAFF	TGCGCCAGCAGCTTGGGGGGGGGCACTGAAGCTTTCTTT
TRBD1	-	TRBV28	TRBJ1-4	CASSLPTGQGQKLFF	TGTGCCAGCAGTTTACCGACCGGACAGGGACAAAAACTGTTTTTT
-	-	TRBV5-4	TRBJ2-5	CASSRLEGPGETQYF	TGTGCCAGCAGCCGTCTCGAGGGCCCGGGCGAGACCCAGTACTTC
TRBD1	once	TRBV7-9	TRBJ1-1	CASSPGQGGTEAFF	TGTGCCAGCAGCCCCGGACAGGGGGGCACTGAAGCTTTCTTT
TRBD2	-	TRBV6-1	TRBJ2-5	CASSGLAGGGKTQYF	TGTGCCAGCAGTGGACTAGCGGGAGGGGGGAAGACCCAGTACTTC
-	-	TRBV7-2	TRBJ2-7	CASSLATDYYSYEQYF	TGTGCCAGCAGCTTAGCTACGGACTACTACTCCTACGAGCAGTACTTC
-	few	TRBV2	TRBJ2-7	CASIEYYEQYF	TGTGCCAGCATCGAGTACTACGAGCAGTACTTC
TRBD2	-	TRBV29-1	TRBJ2-3	CSGDSIGGGEVADTQYF	TGCAGCGGTGACAGTATTGGGGGGGGAGAAGTCGCAGATACGCAGTATTTT
TRBD2	-	TRBV2	TRBJ2-7	CAGLGILAEKYEQYF	TGTGCCGGATTAGGAATACTAGCGGAGAAATACGAGCAGTACTTC
TRBD1	few	TRBV18	TRBJ2-7	CASSLGQVDEQYF	TGTGCCAGCTCCCTCGGACAGGTTGACGAGCAGTACTTC
-	-	TRBV28	TRBJ2-4	CASSFAGAQKNIQYF	TGTGCCAGCAGTTTTGCGGGGGCCCAAAAAAACATTCAGTACTTC
-	-	TRBV7-9	TRBJ2-1	CASTLYNEQFF	TGTGCCAGCACCCTCTACAATGAGCAGTTCTTC
-	-	TRBV27	TRBJ1-1	CASSQRAGTKNTEAFF	TGTGCCAGCAGTCAGAGAGCCGGGACAAAGAACACTGAAGCTTTCTTT
-	-	TRBV6-5	TRBJ2-4	CASSEGQGQNIQYF	TGTGCCAGCAGTGAAGGGCAGGGGCAAAACATTCAGTACTTC
TRBD1	few	TRBV7-8	TRBJ2-7	CASSFQRGGQGAGRKQYF	TGTGCCAGCAGCTTCCAGAGGGGGGGACAGGGGGCTGGGCGGAAGCAGTACTTC
-	-	TRBV11-2	TRBJ1-2	CASSLDRRVSNYGYTF	TGTGCCAGCAGCTTAGATCGGAGGGTCTCTAACTATGGCTACACCTTC
-	-	TRBV13	TRBJ1-2	CASSLGREAGYTF	TGTGCCAGCAGCTTAGGCCGGGAGGCTGGCTACACCTTC
-	-	TRBV15	TRBJ1-1	CATSQRGDTEAFF	TGTGCCACCAGCCAACGGGGAGACACTGAAGCTTTCTTT
-	once	TRBV10-1	TRBJ2-1	CASTSDLGNEQFF	TGCGCCAGCACGAGCGATCTGGGCAATGAGCAGTTCTTC
-	-	TRBV4-2	TRBJ1-3	CASSLTEYSGNTIYF	TGTGCCAGCAGCCTCACAGAATACTCTGGAAACACCATATATTTT
-	-	TRBV28	TRBJ1-2	CASSTRQSGAYGYTF	TGTGCCAGCAGTACCCGACAGTCAGGGGCCTATGGCTACACCTTC
TRBD1	-	TRBV4-1	TRBJ2-7	CASSQKDRTSYEQYF	TGCGCCAGCAGCCAAAAGGACAGGACCTCCTACGAGCAGTACTTC
TRBD1	few	TRBV6-1	TRBJ1-2	CASRNRGGYGYTF	TGTGCCAGCAGAAACAGGGGTGGGTATGGCTACACCTTC
TRBD1	-	TRBV10-3	TRBJ2-7	CASGQGATYEQYF	TGTGCCAGTGGACAGGGGGCGACCTACGAGCAGTACTTC
TRBD1	-	TRBV6-6	TRBJ1-2	CASSYSRQGAGGYTF	TGTGCCAGCAGTTACTCGAGGCAGGGGGCTGGCGGCTACACCTTC
TRBD1	-	TRBV30	TRBJ1-5	CAWGKGRGKGQYSNQPQHF	TGTGCCTGGGGGAAAGGCAGGGGGAAAGGACAGTATAGCAATCAGCCCCAGCATTTT
TRBD2	few	TRBV7-6	TRBJ2-7	CASSPASGNYEQYF	TGTGCCAGCAGCCCCGCTAGCGGGAACTACGAGCAGTACTTC